These 5 T cell receptor beta chains originate from one sample sequenced in a study of prognosis after radiotherapy for stage I lung cancer (dated by TCRdb to the early 2020s). These reads were obtained on an Illumina HiSeq 3000. Two rounds of multiplex PCR were used to amplify the TCR beta CDR3 region from genomic DNA. The first PCR round used primers specific to each TRBV and TRBJ gene, and the primer sequences were filed in Chinese patent CN105087789A. In-frame beta chains were kept once TCRdb had trimmed the public reads at Q25 with fastp and called clones with MiXCR. Each record represents a unique CDR3 protein, reported with the most common genes and DNA among its rows. Across this sample there are around 30,000 distinct CDR3 sequences, with 25% to 40% seen only once. The ten largest clonotypes hold roughly 26% of the sample. Here the sequenced sample was PBMCs, taken before or after stereotactic body radiation therapy (not recorded which). Receptor source: a donor aged 50 or older with non-small cell lung cancer.

Comment on this clonotype: Only one base separates this from a far larger clonotype, so it likely reflects a read error. The chain combines TRBV6-2 or TRBV6-3 with TRBJ1-6; tentatively, D is TRBD1 (6 bases). This CDR3 comprises 13 residues. Trimming cost V 7 bases and J 6 bases, with 10 bases left between them. CDR1 is MNHEY and CDR2 is SVGEGT in the germline V gene. Here the CDR3 reads CASIRDTNSPLHF. For the CDR3, the DNA is TGTGCCAGCATCCGGGACACTAATTCACCCCTCCACTTT.

This clonotype came up once. The CDR3 bases are TGTGCCATCCGGACCGGGAACACTGAAGCTTTCTTT. Its translation is CAIRTGNTEAFF. The V gene is TRBV6-1, the J gene TRBJ1-1, with unresolved D. Trimming took 10 bases from V and 1 from J, leaving 10 bases between them. Looked up from germline, CDR1 is MNHNS and CDR2 is SASEGT. The CDR3 totals 12 residues.

The table lists this clonotype with many counts. The V call is TRBV6-1, the J call TRBJ1-4; 7 bases are shared with TRBD1. CDR3 length equals 16 residues. The germline CDR1 and CDR2 sequences are MNHNS and SASEGT. With V trimmed by 6 bases and J by 0 bases, 7 bases remained unmatched. For the CDR3, the DNA is TGTGCCAGCAGCCGGGACAGAGCTACAACTAATGAAAAACTGTTTTTT. Translated: CASSRDRATTNEKLFF.

Remarks on this clonotype: Compared with germline, one end of the junction differs, possibly owing to a read error. This chain connects TRBV25-1 to TRBJ1-2, with a weak D call TRBD1 (6 bases). The CDR3 sequence is 12 residues long. The germline gives CDR1 MGHDK, CDR2 SYGVNS. CDR3 region: CATSDRNYDYNF. CDR3 bases: TGTGCCACCTCGGACAGAAACTATGACTACAACTTC.

This clonotype was found many times. The V and J genes are TRBV12-3 or TRBV12-4 and TRBJ1-5; D possibly corresponds to TRBD1 (5 bases). The CDR3 runs to 16 residues. V lost 2 bases, J lost 2 bases, and 13 bases lay in between. CDR3 residues: CASSLSAPGGNQPQHF. Written as DNA, the CDR3 is TGTGCCAGCAGTTTATCGGCTCCGGGGGGCAATCAGCCCCAGCATTTT.